These 29 T cell receptor beta chains were all obtained from the same sample, sequenced in a study of control samples from healthy donors and cancer patients (dated by TCRdb to the early 2020s). The library was produced with the immunoSEQ multiplex PCR assay. The clones in this table, taken by TCRdb from immuneACCESS, are in-frame only. Not every clone is retained; where verified, under half of the shortfall comes from an unresolved V gene, and the cause of the rest is unknown. This sample holds 120,000 to 150,000 clones; 75% to 90% were observed only once. Together, the top ten hold approximately 9% of the sample. Sequenced input: blood. All receptors come from a woman under 40 in good health.

CDR3 residues: CASSLWPGQGNYGYTF. CDR3 nucleotides: TGCGCCAGCAGCTTGTGGCCGGGACAGGGGAACTATGGCTACACCTTC. The gene calls are TRBV5-1 and TRBJ1-2; 10 bases are shared with TRBD1. In germline, CDR1 is SGHRS, CDR2 YFSETQ. The trim removed 1 base at V and 2 bases at J, leaving 5 bases unmatched. This CDR3 has 16 residues.

The chain carries TRBV18 and TRBJ2-7, with TRBD1 identical over 8 bases. CDR1 KGHSH and CDR2 LQKENI come from the germline V gene. V was clipped by 2 bases and J by 3 bases; unmatched bases: 9. This CDR3 has 16 amino acids. Here the CDR3 DNA reads TGTGCCAGCTCACCAACTCCGGGACAGGTTTTCTACGAGCAGTACTTC. Protein sequence: CASSPTPGQVFYEQYF.

The rearrangement joins TRBV3-1 (or the pseudogene TRBV3-2) to TRBJ2-2; D remains ambiguous. Germline V gene sequence: CDR1 LGHDT, CDR2 YNNKEL (reference sequence). V lost 1 base to trimming and J lost 6 bases, with 3 bases between them. This CDR3 spans 12 amino acids. The CDR3 DNA sequence: TGTGCCAGCAGCCAAGGCCCCGGGGAGCTGTTTTTT. As protein: CASSQGPGELFF.

The chain uses TRBV19 and TRBJ1-1; D is undetermined. V dropped 4 bases and J dropped 2 bases, with 11 bases sitting between them. In germline, CDR1 is LNHDA, CDR2 SQIVND (reference sequence). The CDR3 runs 14 residues. DNA for the CDR3: TGTGCCAGTAGTAGCCAGGCTGTAAACACTGAAGCTTTCTTT. Residues: CASSSQAVNTEAFF.

The chain uses TRBV19 and TRBJ1-1; weak D call: TRBD1 (5 bases). V was clipped by 4 bases and J by 1 base, with 13 bases between them. The CDR3 has 15 amino acids. Germline V lookup: CDR1 LNHDA, CDR2 SQIVND (reference sequence). CDR3 bases: TGTGCCAGTAGTAGCAGCCGGGACGGGAACACTGAAGCTTTCTTT. Amino acid sequence: CASSSSRDGNTEAFF.

This clone occurred once. This chain links TRBV5-4 with TRBJ1-1, with 8 bases lining up with TRBD1. Per germline, CDR1 SGHNT and CDR2 YYREEE (reference sequence). Unmatched junction bases numbered 14, after V lost 7 bases and J lost 0 bases. The CDR3 contains 17 residues. CDR3 DNA sequence: TGTGCCAGCGCCGGGGGGGCAGGGGGCCTCATGAACACTGAAGCTTTCTTT. Translation gives CASAGGAGGLMNTEAFF.

This chain joins TRBV5-1 and TRBJ1-4, with unresolved D. The CDR3 runs 15 residues. Looked up from germline, CDR1 is SGHRS and CDR2 is YFSETQ. Deletions cut 5 bases from V and 5 bases from J, with 16 bases between. CDR3 sequence reads: CASSYESGENEKLFF. DNA of the CDR3: TGCGCCAGCAGTTATGAATCCGGGGAAAATGAAAAACTGTTTTTT.

This chain connects TRBV5-4 to TRBJ1-1; the D is unclear. V lost 2 bases and J lost 0, with 8 bases in between. CDR3 length equals 14 residues. Germline lookup yields CDR1 SGHNT and CDR2 YYREEE (reference sequence). CDR3 sequence: CASSFAVVNTEAFF. As DNA, the CDR3 is TGTGCCAGCAGCTTTGCGGTTGTGAACACTGAAGCTTTCTTT.

The chain has TRBV5-1 and TRBJ2-3; D gene ambiguous. The germline V gene encodes CDR1 SGHRS and CDR2 YFSETQ. The CDR3 runs 11 residues. V was pared by 3 bases and J by 3 bases, with 2 bases between. The CDR3 DNA is TGCGCCAGCAGCTCGACAGATACGCAGTATTTT. This sequence encodes CASSSTDTQYF.

The chain joins TRBV5-4 to TRBJ2-1, with 9 bases fitting TRBD1. Unmatched junction bases numbered 10, after V lost 4 bases and J lost 8 bases. There are 15 residues in the CDR3. Germline V gives CDR1 SGHNT, CDR2 YYREEE (reference sequence). The CDR3 reads CASSLSGQGGDEQFF. The CDR3 nucleotides are TGTGCCAGCAGCCTCTCGGGACAGGGAGGCGATGAGCAGTTCTTC.

The V gene is TRBV19, the J gene TRBJ1-1; no firm D call. This CDR3 has 11 residues. CDR1 is LNHDA, CDR2 SQIVND, per germline (reference sequence). Trimming stripped 8 bases from V and 1 base from J, with 5 bases between. This chain's CDR3 is CASGGNTEAFF. CDR3 coding DNA: TGTGCCAGTGGAGGGAACACTGAAGCTTTCTTT.

The chain is built from TRBV5-1 and TRBJ2-5; 9 nucleotides match TRBD1. Unmatched junction bases numbered 1, after V lost 9 bases and J lost 4 bases. Germline V lookup: CDR1 SGHRS, CDR2 YFSETQ. The CDR3 is 11 residues long. The CDR3 protein is CATQGAETQYF. The CDR3 DNA reads TGCGCCACACAGGGGGCAGAGACCCAGTACTTC.

The J gene is TRBJ2-7, the V gene TRBV5-6, with TRBD2 matching over 13 bases. There are 17 residues in the CDR3. In germline, CDR1 is SGHDT, CDR2 YYEEEE. With V trimmed by 4 bases and J by 2 bases, 9 bases remained unmatched. The CDR3 region has the DNA TGTGCCAGCAGCCCGGGACTAGCGGGACCCCCCGCCTACGAGCAGTACTTC. Translating it yields CASSPGLAGPPAYEQYF.

The chain couples TRBV9 to TRBJ2-3, with 7 bases lining up with TRBD2. CDR3 length: 13 residues. Germline lookup yields CDR1 SGDLS and CDR2 YYNGEE. J gave up 3 bases and V 2 bases, and 0 bases lay outside the gene matches. As DNA, the CDR3 is TGTGCCAGCAGCGTGGGGGGGACAGATACGCAGTATTTT. Its translation: CASSVGGTDTQYF.

V and J are TRBV7-2 and TRBJ2-2; D is perhaps TRBD1 (5 bases). The V and J ends lost 2 bases and 6 bases respectively, with 7 bases between them. Germline V gene sequence: CDR1 SGHTA, CDR2 FQGNSA. There are 13 residues in the CDR3. As DNA, the CDR3 is TGTGCCAGCAGCTTATTCAGGGCCGGGGAGCTGTTTTTT. It codes for CASSLFRAGELFF.

The rearrangement joins TRBV6-5 to TRBJ2-7; 7 bases match TRBD2. The CDR3 loop spans 15 amino acids. The J segment lost 6 bases and the V segment lost 2 bases, leaving 10 bases of the junction unmatched. CDR1 MNHEY and CDR2 SVGAGI come from the germline V gene. CDR3 protein: CASSYMRGGGSEQYF. In nucleotides, the CDR3 is TGTGCCAGCAGTTACATGCGCGGGGGTGGTAGCGAGCAGTACTTC.

The chain carries TRBV18 and TRBJ2-2; D may be TRBD2 (5 bases). Germline values: CDR1 KGHSH, CDR2 LQKENI. The V gene lost 6 bases and the J gene lost 5 bases, with 13 bases spanning the gap. There are 14 residues in the CDR3. The CDR3 is CASSPGSTTGELFF. Written as DNA, the CDR3 is TGTGCCAGCTCGCCGGGATCCACTACCGGGGAGCTGTTTTTT.

The chain has TRBV7-2 and TRBJ1-1, with D possibly matching TRBD1 (5 bases). In germline, CDR1 is SGHTA, CDR2 FQGNSA. The CDR3 has 14 residues. V was clipped by 3 bases and J by 7 bases, with 15 bases between them. The CDR3 spells CASSFLTGLSEAFF. The CDR3 nucleotides read TGTGCCAGCAGCTTTCTAACAGGTCTGAGTGAAGCTTTCTTT.

The gene calls are TRBV3-1 (or the pseudogene TRBV3-2) and TRBJ2-1; no reliable D call. The V end was cut by 6 bases, the J end by 8 bases, with 8 bases between. The length of the CDR3 is 11 residues. Germline V gives CDR1 LGHDT, CDR2 YNNKEL (reference sequence). The chain's CDR3 is CASSVEYEQFF. The CDR3 DNA reads as TGTGCCAGCAGTGTAGAGTATGAGCAGTTCTTC.

The chain uses TRBV28 and TRBJ1-5; D is uncertain. Germline CDR1 is MDHEN and CDR2 is SYDVKM. The CDR3 is 15 residues long. V was shortened by 6 bases and J by 1 base, with 13 bases between the two germline ends. CDR3 residues: CASREDGGSNQPQHF. CDR3 coding DNA: TGTGCCAGCAGGGAAGACGGCGGCAGCAATCAGCCCCAGCATTTT.

The chain combines TRBV24-1 with TRBJ1-4; D is ambiguous. CDR3 length: 13 amino acids. V was shortened by 9 bases and J by 7 bases, with 14 bases between the two germline ends. CDR1 and CDR2 (germline): KGHDR, SFDVKD. As DNA, the CDR3 is TGTGCCACCGAGGACCCGAGTGGTGAAAAACTGTTTTTT. The encoded protein is CATEDPSGEKLFF.

The rearrangement uses TRBV29-1 and TRBJ1-1, with 10 bases lining up with TRBD1. The length of the CDR3 is 11 residues. The germline V gene has CDR1 SQVTM and CDR2 ANQGSEA. Losses at the gene ends were 7 bases for V and 4 bases for J; bases not matched to a gene: 0. The CDR3 DNA reads as TGCAGCGGGACAGGGGGCACTGAAGCTTTCTTT. Translated, it gives CSGTGGTEAFF.

The chain has TRBV12-3 or TRBV12-4 and TRBJ1-1; no firm D call. This CDR3 is built from 13 residues. Trimming pared 3 bases from V and 1 base from J, leaving 6 bases between. CDR3 coding DNA: TGTGCCAGCAGTTTGGGTCAGAACACTGAAGCTTTCTTT. It codes for CASSLGQNTEAFF.

The V call is TRBV7-2, the J call TRBJ2-1, with D possibly TRBD2 on 6 matching bases. The CDR3 covers 15 residues. V was pared by 7 bases and J by 5 bases, with 18 bases between. Germline V gene sequence: CDR1 SGHTA, CDR2 FQGNSA. The CDR3 sequence is CASNSAGLENNEQFF. In nucleotides, the CDR3 is TGTGCCAGCAATTCCGCGGGGCTGGAAAACAATGAGCAGTTCTTC.

V usage is TRBV5-6 and J usage is TRBJ2-5, with 10 bases that match TRBD2. V gave up 0 bases and J gave up 4 bases; unmatched junction bases: 6. The CDR3 totals 16 residues. Germline values: CDR1 SGHDT, CDR2 YYEEEE. CDR3 nucleotides: TGTGCCAGCAGCTTGGCCGTAGCGGGAGGTGCAGAGACCCAGTACTTC. Translating gives CASSLAVAGGAETQYF.

The chain links TRBV29-1 to TRBJ1-1, with a tentative D call TRBD1 (5 bases). CDR3 size: 13 residues. Trimming stripped 7 bases from V and 5 bases from J, with 17 bases between. Germline assignment: CDR1 SQVTM and CDR2 ANQGSEA. The DNA of the CDR3 is TGCAGCGCCGCAGAGAGGGGAGGAACTGAAGCTTTCTTT. Its protein product is CSAAERGGTEAFF.

The chain is built from TRBV6-6 and TRBJ2-7; D perhaps matches TRBD2 (5 bases). The CDR3 is 13 residues long. V was clipped by 2 bases and J by 5 bases, with 10 bases between them. The germline CDR1 and CDR2 sequences are MNHNY and SVGAGI (reference sequence). The CDR3 is CASSYNGGDEQYF. In nucleotides, the CDR3 is TGTGCCAGCAGTTACAACGGAGGCGACGAGCAGTACTTC.

This chain links TRBV5-5 with TRBJ2-3; TRBD1 matches 8 bases. The CDR3 has 13 amino acids. With V trimmed by 2 bases and J by 7 bases, 3 bases remained unmatched. The germline gives CDR1 SGHKS, CDR2 YYEKEE (reference sequence). CDR3 amino acids: CASSFSGGYTQYF. The CDR3 DNA reads as TGTGCCAGCAGCTTTTCAGGGGGCTATACGCAGTATTTT.

The V and J genes are TRBV18 and TRBJ2-5; D is perhaps TRBD2 (5 bases). The CDR3 sequence is 13 residues long. The V end was cut by 6 bases, the J end by 5 bases, with 13 bases between. Germline lookup yields CDR1 KGHSH and CDR2 LQKENI. CDR3: CASSQEPGETQYF. CDR3 bases: TGTGCCAGCTCGCAGGAACCGGGGGAGACCCAGTACTTC.